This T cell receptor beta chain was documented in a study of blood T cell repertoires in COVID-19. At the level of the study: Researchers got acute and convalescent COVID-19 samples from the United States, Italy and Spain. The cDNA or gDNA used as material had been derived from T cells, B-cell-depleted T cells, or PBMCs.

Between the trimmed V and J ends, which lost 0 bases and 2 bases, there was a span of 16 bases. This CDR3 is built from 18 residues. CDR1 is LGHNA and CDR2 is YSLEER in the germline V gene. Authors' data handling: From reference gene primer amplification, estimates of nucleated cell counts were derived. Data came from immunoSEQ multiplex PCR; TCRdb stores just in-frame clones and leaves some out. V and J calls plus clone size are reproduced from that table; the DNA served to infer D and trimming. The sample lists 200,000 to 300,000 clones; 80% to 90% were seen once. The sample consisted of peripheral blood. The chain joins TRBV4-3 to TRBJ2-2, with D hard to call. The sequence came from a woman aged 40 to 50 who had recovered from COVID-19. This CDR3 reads CASSQETNSFLNTGELFF. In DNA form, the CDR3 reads TGCGCCAGCAGCCAAGAGACGAACAGCTTTCTTAACACCGGGGAGCTGTTTTTT.